The 9 T cell receptor beta chains below come from one sample, sequenced in a study of a mutant IDH1 vaccine in newly diagnosed glioma. As for time point: week 23, last vaccination. What each vaccine dose contained was 300 ug of mutant IDH1 20-mer peptide, accompanied by topical imiquimod. Their antigens remain unidentified. The repertoire was sequenced with immunoSEQ multiplex PCR; TCRdb's copy has only in-frame clones and lacks some. The table includes 50,000 to 70,000 clones, 84% detected once. The specimen was PBMCs, collected from a glioma patient whose treatment included an IDH1 peptide vaccine. The receptors stem from a man younger than 30 with glioma.

CDR3 residues: CASGHVGTSTGELFF. CDR3 DNA sequence: TGTGCTAGTGGGCATGTGGGGACGTCCACCGGGGAGCTGTTTTTT. The V gene is TRBV12-5, the J gene TRBJ2-2; the D call may be TRBD1 or TRBD2 (5 bases each). The germline gives CDR1 LGHNT, CDR2 FRNRAP. The germline V and J ends were trimmed by 6 bases and 4 bases, with 15 bases remaining between them. The CDR3 has 15 residues.

This chain connects TRBV4-2 to TRBJ2-7, with TRBD2 matching over 14 bases. The V segment lost 4 bases and the J segment 6 bases; nucleotides outside the gene matches: 11. From germline, CDR1 is LGHNA and CDR2 YNFKEQ. This CDR3 is built from 17 residues. CDR3 nucleotide sequence: TGTGCCAGCAGCCGCGGGACTAGCGGGGGTCGGGGGGGCGAGCAGTACTTC. Translated: CASSRGTSGGRGGEQYF.

The chain recombines TRBV6-1 with TRBJ1-2; D unresolved. The CDR3 length is 14 residues. Trimming removed 4 bases at V and 7 bases at J, with 16 bases between. Germline assignment: CDR1 MNHNS and CDR2 SASEGT. The CDR3 bases are TGTGCCAGCAGTGCCCTGACCTGGAGCTCTGGCTACACCTTC. Its translation is CASSALTWSSGYTF.

The V call is TRBV7-2, the J call TRBJ1-3; 10 bases agree with TRBD1. The CDR3 has 18 amino acids. Germline lookup yields CDR1 SGHTA and CDR2 FQGNSA. The V segment lost 5 bases and the J segment 0 bases; nucleotides outside the gene matches: 10. In nucleotides, the CDR3 is TGTGCCAGCAGCCGGGACAGGGGAGGCCTAAGCTCTGGAAACACCATATATTTT. This sequence encodes CASSRDRGGLSSGNTIYF.

The chain has TRBV5-1 and TRBJ2-1, with D perhaps TRBD2 (5 bases). Germline values: CDR1 SGHRS, CDR2 YFSETQ. This CDR3 is 16 amino acids long. Trimming cost V 3 bases and J 0 bases, with 13 bases left between them. This CDR3 reads CASSSGSLRSYNEQFF. The CDR3 DNA is TGCGCCAGCAGCTCGGGATCTCTACGCTCCTACAATGAGCAGTTCTTC.

This rearrangement joins TRBV6-1 to TRBJ1-1; TRBD1 matches 7 bases. Germline assignment: CDR1 MNHNS and CDR2 SASEGT. V lost 8 bases, J lost 1 base, and 7 bases stayed unmatched. The CDR3 runs 14 residues. The CDR3 region has the DNA TGTGCCAGCCGAGGGGGGACAGCGAACACTGAAGCTTTCTTT. Translating gives CASRGGTANTEAFF.

The chain has TRBV19 and TRBJ2-7; D may be TRBD1 or TRBD2 (5 bases each). Trimming stripped 5 bases from V and 6 bases from J, with 14 bases between. Germline values: CDR1 LNHDA, CDR2 SQIVND (reference sequence). The CDR3 spans 13 residues. As DNA, the CDR3 is TGTGCCAGTAGTGGGGGTGGGCCCGTCGAGCAGTACTTC. It is translated as CASSGGGPVEQYF.

This clone was detected only once. The genes are TRBV27 and TRBJ1-2; possible D gene TRBD1, 6 bases. The germline gives CDR1 MNHEY, CDR2 SMNVEV (reference sequence). The CDR3 runs to 15 residues. V gave up 5 bases and J gave up 7 bases, with 20 bases separating them. CDR3: CASSTGHFFLGGYTF. The CDR3 bases are TGTGCCAGCAGTACGGGACACTTTTTCCTGGGTGGCTACACCTTC.

This clone was found once. The rearrangement links TRBV6-6 to TRBJ2-7, with 10 positions matching TRBD1. The V segment lost 5 bases and the J segment 5 bases; nucleotides outside the gene matches: 9. CDR3 length: 15 residues. Germline values: CDR1 MNHNY, CDR2 SVGAGI (reference sequence). For the CDR3, the DNA is TGTGCCAGCAGTCAACCCGGGACAGGGGTGCACGAGCAGTACTTC. Residues: CASSQPGTGVHEQYF.